The subject of this entry is one TCR beta chain. The antigen remains undetermined. This sample was taken from a study of cytomegalovirus exposure and HLA in healthy donors. Whole-study results and caveats: The classifier reportedly diagnosed cytomegalovirus status with high sensitivity and specificity. In an earlier analysis, productive rearrangement rates for most beta V segments clustered near 87% or 30%. Solely CMV serostatus was available to characterize immune exposure.

The PCR used 60 Vbeta and 13 Jbeta primers. TCRdb keeps only in-frame clones here, not all; method: immunoSEQ multiplex PCR. The sample carries about 160,000 clones, around 75% recorded once. Germline loops: CDR1 LNHDA, CDR2 SQIVND (reference sequence). Trimming took off 5 bases at V and 0 bases at J, with 10 bases between the two ends. This CDR3 has 14 amino acids. For the donor in question, CMV serostatus went unrecorded. The sequenced material came from PBMCs. The receptor was isolated from a human donor in good health. This sequence joins TRBV19 and TRBJ1-2; no reliable D call. The CDR3 spells CASSHRPANYGYTF. In DNA form, the CDR3 reads TGTGCCAGTAGTCACAGACCGGCTAACTATGGCTACACCTTC.